This entry lists 30 T cell receptor beta chains sequenced from one sample in a study of cytomegalovirus exposure and HLA in healthy donors. 60 Vbeta and 13 Jbeta primers were used in PCR. Clones were sequenced by immunoSEQ multiplex PCR, and TCRdb holds only the in-frame ones, with some missing. The table has about 150,000 clones, almost 85% seen once. The sample taken for sequencing was PBMCs. The receptor source for this set is a man under 40 in good health and CMV-seropositive.

The count of this clone is one. This chain connects TRBV6-5 to TRBJ2-7, with TRBD1 identical over 8 bases. There are 16 residues in the CDR3. CDR1 MNHEY and CDR2 SVGAGI come from the germline V gene. With V trimmed by 4 bases and J by 2 bases, 10 bases remained unmatched. CDR3 sequence (DNA): TGTGCCAGCAGTTCTCGGACAGGGACCCTAACCTACGAGCAGTACTTC. This encodes CASSSRTGTLTYEQYF.

The rearrangement joins TRBV2 to TRBJ2-1, with D perhaps matching TRBD1 (6 bases). This CDR3 contains 15 residues. Germline V gives CDR1 SNHLY, CDR2 FYNNEI. The V and J ends lost 6 bases and 4 bases respectively, with 16 bases between them. The CDR3 spells CASSGRSGTYNEQFF. The CDR3 DNA is TGTGCCAGCAGCGGTAGGTCAGGGACATACAATGAGCAGTTCTTC.

V and J are TRBV27 and TRBJ2-1; TRBD1 matches at 7 bases. Germline V gene lookup returns CDR1 MNHEY and CDR2 SMNVEV (reference sequence). The ends lost 6 bases at V and 0 bases at J; junction bases unmatched: 2. This CDR3 spans 14 amino acids. The DNA of the CDR3 is TGTGCCAGCAGCCGACAGGGCTCCTACAATGAGCAGTTCTTC. Translation: CASSRQGSYNEQFF.

The V gene is TRBV10-2, the J gene TRBJ2-1, with D perhaps matching TRBD2 (6 bases). The CDR3 spans 15 residues. The germline gives CDR1 WSHSY, CDR2 SAAADI. V was cut by 6 bases and J by 2 bases, with 14 bases left in between. The CDR3 DNA reads TGCGCCAGCAGCCCCGGGGCTAGCGCCTACAATGAGCAGTTCTTC. Protein product: CASSPGASAYNEQFF.

V and J are TRBV2 and TRBJ2-5, with D possibly being TRBD2 (5 bases). The CDR3 extends over 14 amino acids. V was trimmed by 2 bases and J by 5 bases, leaving 12 bases between them. CDR1 is SNHLY, CDR2 FYNNEI, per germline. This CDR3 is CASSETLARETQYF. The DNA of the CDR3 is TGTGCCAGCAGTGAAACGTTAGCGCGGGAGACCCAGTACTTC.

The gene calls are TRBV4-3 and TRBJ1-2; 7 bases align to TRBD1. CDR3 length: 15 residues. In germline, CDR1 is LGHNA, CDR2 YSLEER. The junction had 6 bases not matched to a gene; V was cut back by 0 bases and J by 5 bases. In DNA, the CDR3 is TGCGCCAGCAGCCAAGAATTACAGGGGTTGTATGGCTACACCTTC. It is translated as CASSQELQGLYGYTF.

The chain employs TRBV7-6 and TRBJ1-1, with unresolved D. V was clipped by 5 bases and J by 2 bases, with 6 bases between them. Germline loops: CDR1 SGHVS, CDR2 FNYEAQ. The CDR3 has 12 residues. DNA of the CDR3: TGTGCCAGCAGCACGGGAAACACTGAAGCTTTCTTT. It yields the protein CASSTGNTEAFF.

The chain couples TRBV27 to TRBJ2-5; 11 nucleotides align to TRBD2. Trimming at V came to 8 bases and at J to 4 bases, leaving 9 bases not matched to a gene. Looked up from germline, CDR1 is MNHEY and CDR2 is SMNVEV (reference sequence). The CDR3 runs 15 residues. The CDR3 nucleotides read TGTGCCAGCGGAAATCGCGGACTAGCGGGAGAGACCCAGTACTTC. This gives the protein CASGNRGLAGETQYF.

CDR3 protein: CASSSDHRGLREKLFF. The CDR3 DNA is TGTGCCAGCAGCTCAGACCACAGGGGGTTACGGGAAAAACTGTTTTTT. The chain links TRBV9 to TRBJ1-4; 8 bases line up with TRBD1. From germline, CDR1 is SGDLS and CDR2 YYNGEE. CDR3 length equals 16 residues. Losses at the gene ends were 4 bases for V and 8 bases for J; bases not matched to a gene: 13.

The V and J genes are TRBV2 and TRBJ2-2, with 7 nucleotides matching TRBD1. The germline V gene has CDR1 SNHLY and CDR2 FYNNEI. The CDR3 extends over 15 amino acids. The J segment lost 7 bases and the V segment lost 6 bases, leaving 11 bases of the junction unmatched. DNA of the CDR3: TGTGCCAGCAGAGCACAGGGGATGGTATACGGGGAGCTGTTTTTT. Residues: CASRAQGMVYGELFF.

The V call is TRBV5-5, the J call TRBJ1-4; D remains unclear. Trimming removed 1 base from V and 8 bases from J, with 9 bases in between. The CDR3 spans 13 residues. Germline V lookup: CDR1 SGHKS, CDR2 YYEKEE (reference sequence). The CDR3 here is CASSLLAFEKLFF. In nucleotides, the CDR3 is TGTGCCAGCAGCTTGCTGGCATTCGAAAAACTGTTTTTT.

The chain has TRBV28 and TRBJ1-5; 7 bases fit TRBD1. The CDR3 runs to 13 residues. The V and J ends lost 8 bases and 10 bases, in that order; junction bases with no gene match: 11. Germline V gene lookup returns CDR1 MDHEN and CDR2 SYDVKM. CDR3 DNA sequence: TGTGCCAGCGTGGACAGGCCGGGAGCTCCCCAGCATTTT. Amino acid sequence: CASVDRPGAPQHF.

V is TRBV7-8 and J is TRBJ2-1, with TRBD2 identical over 11 bases. Looked up from germline, CDR1 is SGHVS and CDR2 is FQNEAQ. CDR3 length: 17 residues. J was trimmed by 2 bases and V by 4 bases; bases with no gene match: 7. The chain's CDR3 is CASSSTPGLAAYNEQFF. The CDR3 DNA follows: TGTGCCAGCAGCTCAACCCCGGGACTAGCGGCCTACAATGAGCAGTTCTTC. The whole variable domain, filled in from reference TRBV7-8 and TRBJ2-1, reads GAGVSQSPRYKVAKRGQDVALRCDPISGHVSLFWYQQALGQGPEFLTYFQNEAQLDKSGLPSDRFFAERPEGSVSTLKIQRTQQEDSAVYLCASSSTPGLAAYNEQFFGPGTRLTVL.

The chain employs TRBV28 and TRBJ1-2; 9 positions match TRBD1. Per the germline V gene, CDR1 is MDHEN and CDR2 is SYDVKM. Germline trimming cut 6 bases from V and 3 bases from J; bases unmatched to any gene: 5. CDR3 length: 14 residues. CDR3 nucleotide sequence: TGTGCCAGCAGGGAGACAGGGGGTGACTATGGCTACACCTTC. Its protein product is CASRETGGDYGYTF.

This sequence joins TRBV30 and TRBJ1-5; no firm D call. Deletions cut 1 base from V and 4 bases from J, with 8 bases between. The CDR3 length is 13 residues. Germline CDR1 is GTSNPN and CDR2 is SVGIG (reference sequence). CDR3 sequence: CAWSGQANQPQHF. The CDR3 DNA is TGTGCCTGGAGTGGGCAGGCAAATCAGCCCCAGCATTTT.

This chain uses TRBV6-1 with TRBJ1-5; D is possibly TRBD1 (6 bases). The length of the CDR3 is 13 residues. V was trimmed by 6 bases and J by 6 bases, leaving 12 bases between them. From germline, CDR1 is MNHNS and CDR2 SASEGT. The CDR3 DNA follows: TGTGCCAGCAGGTCCGACAGGAGTCAGCCCCAGCATTTT. It codes for CASRSDRSQPQHF.

This chain uses TRBV6-6 with TRBJ2-7; 7 nucleotides align to TRBD1. J lost 4 bases, V lost 2 bases, and 2 bases had no gene match. This CDR3 has 13 residues. In germline, CDR1 is MNHNY, CDR2 SVGAGI (reference sequence). CDR3 in amino acids: CASSYRDRYEQYF. The CDR3 DNA reads TGTGCCAGCAGTTACCGGGACAGATACGAGCAGTACTTC.

The chain combines TRBV28 with TRBJ1-2, with 9 positions matching TRBD1. CDR1 is MDHEN, CDR2 SYDVKM, per germline. The CDR3 runs 15 residues. V lost 6 bases, J lost 4 bases, and 9 bases stayed unmatched. The CDR3 DNA follows: TGTGCCAGCAGGATTTACAGGGGGCTGAGCTATGGCTACACCTTC. It specifies CASRIYRGLSYGYTF.

Here the CDR3 reads CASSLVADAGYEQYF. The CDR3 DNA sequence: TGCGCCAGCAGCTTGGTGGCGGACGCGGGCTACGAGCAGTACTTC. This chain joins TRBV5-1 and TRBJ2-7; D is possibly TRBD2 (5 bases). Looked up from germline, CDR1 is SGHRS and CDR2 is YFSETQ. The CDR3 totals 15 residues. The V end lost 0 bases, the J end lost 3 bases, and 13 bases lay between the germline ends.

The V call is TRBV4-1, the J call TRBJ2-7; D may be TRBD1 (5 bases). Per germline, CDR1 MGHRA and CDR2 YSYEKL. The CDR3 spans 15 residues. The V and J ends lost 2 bases and 1 base respectively, with 12 bases between them. The CDR3 spells CASSQLAGSSYEQYF. CDR3 nucleotide sequence: TGCGCCAGCAGCCAACTGGCAGGGTCGTCCTACGAGCAGTACTTC.

The rearrangement links TRBV6-1 to TRBJ2-1, with D uncertain. Germline CDR1 is MNHNS and CDR2 is SASEGT. The length of the CDR3 is 13 residues. V was clipped by 5 bases and J by 5 bases, with 10 bases between them. The CDR3 spells CASSTEVDNEQFF. The CDR3 nucleotides are TGTGCCAGCAGTACCGAGGTCGACAATGAGCAGTTCTTC.

For the CDR3, the DNA is TGTGCCAGCAGTGAACGGGGTCTTGGCTACGAGCAGTACTTC. Residues: CASSERGLGYEQYF. V and J are TRBV2 and TRBJ2-7, with a tentative D call TRBD2 (5 bases). The germline V and J ends were trimmed by 2 bases and 3 bases, with 11 bases remaining between them. The CDR3 consists of 14 residues. Per germline, CDR1 SNHLY and CDR2 FYNNEI.

This chain uses TRBV6-5 with TRBJ2-2; TRBD1 is a possible D gene (5 bases). The length of the CDR3 is 14 residues. Germline CDR1 reads MNHEY; CDR2 reads SVGAGI. Between the trimmed V and J ends, which lost 10 bases and 0 bases, there was a span of 12 bases. This CDR3 reads CATCREPNTGELFF. Written as DNA, the CDR3 is TGTGCCACCTGCAGGGAACCGAACACCGGGGAGCTGTTTTTT.

The genes are TRBV7-2 and TRBJ2-3, with 8 bases aligning to TRBD2. V trimming: 5 bases; J trimming: 0 bases; junction bases outside the gene matches: 4. The CDR3 is 15 residues long. CDR1 and CDR2 from the germline V gene are SGHTA and FQGNSA. DNA of the CDR3: TGTGCCAGCAGCCCACTAGCGGTTAGCACAGATACGCAGTATTTT. The encoded protein is CASSPLAVSTDTQYF. The whole variable domain, remainder taken from reference TRBV7-2 and TRBJ2-3, is GAGVSQSPSNKVTEKGKDVELRCDPISGHTALYWYRQSLGQGLEFLIYFQGNSAPDKSGLPSDRFSAERTGGSVSTLTIQRTQQEDSAVYLCASSPLAVSTDTQYFGPGTRLTVL.

The gene calls are TRBV6-5 and TRBJ1-1; D may be TRBD1 (6 bases). There are 11 residues in the CDR3. The V end was cut by 6 bases, the J end by 8 bases, with 10 bases between. Germline V lookup: CDR1 MNHEY, CDR2 SVGAGI. This CDR3 reads CASRTGQEAFF. CDR3 sequence (DNA): TGTGCCAGCAGGACAGGCCAAGAAGCTTTCTTT.

The count of this clone is one. The chain links TRBV19 to TRBJ1-5; 10 bases map to TRBD1. Germline CDR1 LNHDA, CDR2 SQIVND (reference sequence). The V segment lost 6 bases and the J segment 1 base; nucleotides outside the gene matches: 9. The CDR3 is 17 amino acids. CDR3 nucleotide sequence: TGTGCCAGTAGAGGGCGGGTGGGACAGGGGAGCAATCAGCCCCAGCATTTT. Translated, it gives CASRGRVGQGSNQPQHF. The full variable domain, with the rest looked up from reference TRBV19 and TRBJ1-5, is DGGITQSPKYLFRKEGQNVTLSCEQNLNHDAMYWYRQDPGQGLRLIYYSQIVNDFQKGDIAEGYSVSREKKESFPLTVTSAQKNPTAFYLCASRGRVGQGSNQPQHFGDGTRLSIL.

V usage is TRBV11-3 and J usage is TRBJ1-1; D remains unclear. The CDR3 totals 13 residues. Trimming removed 5 bases from V and 1 base from J, with 8 bases in between. The germline CDR1 and CDR2 sequences are SGHNT and YENEEA. In DNA, the CDR3 is TGTGCCAGCAGCCCTTCCCCGAACACTGAAGCTTTCTTT. Its protein is CASSPSPNTEAFF.

In its sample, this clone was seen a few times. The chain joins TRBV2 to TRBJ2-4; D call uncertain. The V gene lost 2 bases and the J gene lost 1 base, with 12 bases spanning the gap. Per the germline V gene, CDR1 is SNHLY and CDR2 is FYNNEI. This CDR3 region has 16 residues. CDR3 amino acids: CASSESKNGAKNIQYF. In DNA form, the CDR3 reads TGTGCCAGCAGTGAAAGTAAGAACGGGGCCAAAAACATTCAGTACTTC. The full variable domain, with the rest looked up from reference TRBV2 and TRBJ2-4, is EPEVTQTPSHQVTQMGQEVILRCVPISNHLYFYWYRQILGQKVEFLVSFYNNEISEKSEIFDDQFSVERPDGSNFTLKIRSTKLEDSAMYFCASSESKNGAKNIQYFGAGTRLSVL.

The chain links TRBV27 to TRBJ2-7; D is perhaps TRBD2 (5 bases). V lost 3 bases and J lost 2, with 8 bases in between. This CDR3 has 13 amino acids. Germline-derived CDR1 and CDR2 are MNHEY and SMNVEV (reference sequence). The CDR3 bases are TGTGCCAGCAGTTTGAGGGTCCCCTACGAGCAGTACTTC. This sequence encodes CASSLRVPYEQYF.

The V and J genes are TRBV11-2 and TRBJ2-5; 8 bases line up with TRBD2. V lost 2 bases, J lost 5 bases, and 13 bases stayed unmatched. The CDR3 is made up of 17 amino acids. Germline V gene lookup returns CDR1 SGHAT and CDR2 FQNNGV. The CDR3 DNA reads as TGTGCCAGCAGCTTACGGGAGGGCCCAACCCCGGGGGAGACCCAGTACTTC. Translated: CASSLREGPTPGETQYF.